The 3 T cell receptor beta chains in this list originate from one sample, sequenced in a study of post-analysis software for immune sequencing data. The study's findings and limits: Patients used several TRBV segments, including TRBV5-6, TRBV5-1 and TRBV20-1, more often than controls.

Presence of unique molecular identifiers characterized the TCR beta cDNA libraries. Using its own MiXCR run on the PCR reads, TCRdb lists one record per CDR3 protein. Counted here are roughly 800,000 distinct CDR3 sequences, 46% occurring once; the ten biggest clones make up 4% to 5%. These receptors lack a known antigen. Sequenced sample: blood. The receptors stem from a girl under 18 with multiple sclerosis.

This chain joins TRBV29-1 and TRBJ2-1, with D possibly matching TRBD2 (5 bases). Per the germline V gene, CDR1 is SQVTM and CDR2 is ANQGSEA. Trimming pared 4 bases from V and 2 bases from J, leaving 15 bases between. The CDR3 runs 15 residues. The CDR3 region is CSVALAGKPYNEQFF. The CDR3 nucleotides are TGCAGCGTTGCTCTCGCCGGGAAGCCCTACAATGAGCAGTTCTTC.

This rearrangement joins TRBV7-8 to TRBJ2-5, with 9 bases matching TRBD2. Germline CDR1 SGHVS, CDR2 FQNEAQ. The V and J ends lost 3 bases and 4 bases, in that order; junction bases with no gene match: 9. This CDR3 has 16 amino acids. CDR3 in DNA: TGTGCCAGCAGCTTGATGGCGGGAGGGTACGGAGAGACCCAGTACTTC. Translating it yields CASSLMAGGYGETQYF.

In this sample, this clonotype turned up a few times. This sequence joins TRBV7-8 and TRBJ2-5; 12 bases match TRBD2. After removal of 5 bases from V and 4 bases from J, the junction contained 5 bases not matched to a gene. In germline, CDR1 is SGHVS, CDR2 FQNEAQ. The CDR3 runs to 15 residues. CDR3 protein: CASSTRLAGAETQYF. The DNA for the CDR3 is TGTGCCAGCAGCACACGACTAGCGGGAGCAGAGACCCAGTACTTC.